The rows below give T cell receptor beta chains drawn from one sample of a study of blood T cell repertoires in COVID-19. Profiled with immunoSEQ multiplex PCR; TCRdb holds only in-frame clones, not every one. In the table there are roughly 60,000 clones, 70% to 90% of which are singletons. Sequencing was carried out using peripheral blood. Source of these receptors: a man in his fifties or sixties with active COVID-19. The CDR3 runs from the conserved cysteine through the conserved F or W. Fields, in order: CDR3 protein, CDR3 DNA, clone size, D gene, J gene, V gene, CDR3 length. A D gene is named only where the DNA matches it firmly. Clone sizes are given selectively: once, few, many, or a class where the clone is expanded.

CDR3 protein: CASTKQGQNTEAFF
CDR3 DNA: TGTGCCAGCACTAAACAGGGGCAGAACACTGAAGCTTTCTTT
clone size: -
D gene: TRBD1
J gene: TRBJ1-1
V gene: TRBV25-1
CDR3 length: 14

CDR3 protein: CASGPQWAHTQYF
CDR3 DNA: TGTGCTAGTGGTCCCCAGTGGGCACATACGCAGTATTTT
clone size: -
D gene: -
J gene: TRBJ2-3
V gene: TRBV12-5
CDR3 length: 13

CDR3 protein: CASSVVWGGTDTQYF
CDR3 DNA: TGTGCCAGCAGCGTAGTGTGGGGGGGCACAGATACGCAGTATTTT
clone size: -
D gene: -
J gene: TRBJ2-3
V gene: TRBV9
CDR3 length: 15

CDR3 protein: CAWSVRTVQETQYF
CDR3 DNA: TGTGCCTGGAGTGTAAGGACAGTCCAAGAGACCCAGTACTTC
clone size: -
D gene: -
J gene: TRBJ2-5
V gene: TRBV30
CDR3 length: 14

CDR3 protein: CASSPSVSSYNEQFF
CDR3 DNA: TGTGCCAGCAGCCCCAGCGTGAGCTCCTACAATGAGCAGTTCTTC
clone size: -
D gene: -
J gene: TRBJ2-1
V gene: TRBV5-4
CDR3 length: 15

CDR3 protein: CASSLGSGGIQYF
CDR3 DNA: TGTGCCAGCAGTTTAGGGTCGGGGGGTATTCAGTACTTC
clone size: -
D gene: TRBD2
J gene: TRBJ2-4
V gene: TRBV27
CDR3 length: 13

CDR3 protein: CASSSTDTLNTEAFF
CDR3 DNA: TGTGCCAGCAGCTCCACCGACACGTTGAACACTGAAGCTTTCTTT
clone size: -
D gene: -
J gene: TRBJ1-1
V gene: TRBV7-9
CDR3 length: 15

CDR3 protein: CSVEDGSYTEAFF
CDR3 DNA: TGCAGCGTTGAAGATGGGAGTTACACTGAAGCTTTCTTT
clone size: -
D gene: -
J gene: TRBJ1-1
V gene: TRBV29-1
CDR3 length: 13

CDR3 protein: CASSLYEGAVQPQHF
CDR3 DNA: TGTGCCAGCAGCTTATACGAGGGGGCTGTTCAGCCCCAGCATTTT
clone size: -
D gene: TRBD1
J gene: TRBJ1-5
V gene: TRBV7-9
CDR3 length: 15

CDR3 protein: CSALTVYQETQYF
CDR3 DNA: TGCAGCGCCCTGACAGTGTACCAAGAGACCCAGTACTTC
clone size: -
D gene: -
J gene: TRBJ2-5
V gene: TRBV29-1
CDR3 length: 13

CDR3 protein: CASSLVSLDRSGGEQYF
CDR3 DNA: TGTGCCAGCAGCTTGGTGAGCCTCGACAGGTCAGGCGGGGAGCAGTACTTC
clone size: once
D gene: -
J gene: TRBJ2-7
V gene: TRBV5-6
CDR3 length: 17

CDR3 protein: CASSSQAGGSYEQYF
CDR3 DNA: TGTGCCAGCAGCTCCCAAGCAGGGGGCTCCTACGAGCAGTACTTC
clone size: once
D gene: TRBD1
J gene: TRBJ2-7
V gene: TRBV7-2
CDR3 length: 15

CDR3 protein: CASTTGYQETQYF
CDR3 DNA: TGTGCCAGCACCACAGGGTACCAAGAGACCCAGTACTTC
clone size: medium-sized
D gene: -
J gene: TRBJ2-5
V gene: TRBV5-4
CDR3 length: 13

CDR3 protein: CASRLDSSYEQYF
CDR3 DNA: TGCGCCAGCAGATTGGACAGCTCCTACGAGCAGTACTTC
clone size: -
D gene: -
J gene: TRBJ2-7
V gene: TRBV5-1
CDR3 length: 13

CDR3 protein: CASSLVGTGHGYGYTF
CDR3 DNA: TGTGCCAGCAGCTTGGTTGGGACAGGGCATGGCTATGGCTACACCTTC
clone size: -
D gene: TRBD1
J gene: TRBJ1-2
V gene: TRBV5-4
CDR3 length: 16

CDR3 protein: CASSQKGGRTGELFF
CDR3 DNA: TGTGCCAGCAGCCAAAAGGGGGGGCGCACCGGGGAGCTGTTTTTT
clone size: once
D gene: -
J gene: TRBJ2-2
V gene: TRBV3-1/TRBV3-2
CDR3 length: 15

CDR3 protein: CASSPLGGLEAFF
CDR3 DNA: TGTGCCAGCTCACCACTAGGAGGCCTTGAAGCTTTCTTT
clone size: -
D gene: -
J gene: TRBJ1-1
V gene: TRBV18
CDR3 length: 13

CDR3 protein: CASSPLPVTGAHTDTQYF
CDR3 DNA: TGTGCCAGCTCACCACTTCCGGTCACAGGGGCACACACAGATACGCAGTATTTT
clone size: -
D gene: TRBD1
J gene: TRBJ2-3
V gene: TRBV18
CDR3 length: 18

CDR3 protein: CASSLAPGAGGSDEQFF
CDR3 DNA: TGTGCCAGCAGCTTAGCCCCCGGGGCGGGGGGGAGCGATGAGCAGTTCTTC
clone size: -
D gene: TRBD2
J gene: TRBJ2-1
V gene: TRBV7-6
CDR3 length: 17

CDR3 protein: CASSGDGGYGYTF
CDR3 DNA: TGTGCCAGCAGCGGAGATGGCGGCTATGGCTACACCTTC
clone size: -
D gene: -
J gene: TRBJ1-2
V gene: TRBV11-2
CDR3 length: 13

CDR3 protein: CASSLGGNGYTF
CDR3 DNA: TGTGCCAGCAGTCTAGGGGGAAACGGCTACACCTTC
clone size: -
D gene: -
J gene: TRBJ1-2
V gene: TRBV27
CDR3 length: 12

CDR3 protein: CASSSGGKGRYTF
CDR3 DNA: TGTGCCAGCAGTTCTGGGGGCAAGGGTCGCTACACCTTC
clone size: once
D gene: -
J gene: TRBJ1-2
V gene: TRBV28
CDR3 length: 13

CDR3 protein: CASSNRQGGNTIYF
CDR3 DNA: TGTGCCAGTAGTAACAGACAAGGAGGAAACACCATATATTTT
clone size: -
D gene: -
J gene: TRBJ1-3
V gene: TRBV19
CDR3 length: 14

CDR3 protein: CASSYSSREKLFF
CDR3 DNA: TGTGCCAGCAGTTACTCGTCCCGTGAAAAACTGTTTTTT
clone size: many
D gene: -
J gene: TRBJ1-4
V gene: TRBV6-6
CDR3 length: 13

CDR3 protein: CAWRFAGPLSTRVGYTF
CDR3 DNA: TGTGCCTGGAGGTTTGCGGGGCCTCTTTCTACCCGTGTAGGCTACACCTTC
clone size: few
D gene: -
J gene: TRBJ1-2
V gene: TRBV30
CDR3 length: 17

CDR3 protein: CASSPGRNYGYTF
CDR3 DNA: TGTGCCAGCAGCCCAGGGCGTAACTATGGCTACACCTTC
clone size: -
D gene: -
J gene: TRBJ1-2
V gene: TRBV5-6
CDR3 length: 13

CDR3 protein: CASSYSSVEQFF
CDR3 DNA: TGCGCCAGCAGCTACTCCTCGGTAGAGCAGTTCTTC
clone size: -
D gene: -
J gene: TRBJ2-1
V gene: TRBV5-1
CDR3 length: 12

CDR3 protein: CASSLSGSWGNTIYF
CDR3 DNA: TGTGCCAGCAGTTTAAGCGGGTCGTGGGGAAACACCATATATTTT
clone size: -
D gene: -
J gene: TRBJ1-3
V gene: TRBV27
CDR3 length: 15

CDR3 protein: CASRESGAGTGELFF
CDR3 DNA: TGTGCCAGCAGGGAATCGGGAGCCGGTACCGGGGAGCTGTTTTTT
clone size: -
D gene: -
J gene: TRBJ2-2
V gene: TRBV9
CDR3 length: 15

CDR3 protein: CASRAGWGHGTGELFF
CDR3 DNA: TGTGCCAGCAGGGCGGGCTGGGGGCATGGAACCGGGGAGCTGTTTTTT
clone size: -
D gene: -
J gene: TRBJ2-2
V gene: TRBV2
CDR3 length: 16

CDR3 protein: CATSRGRSGGPLYNEQFF
CDR3 DNA: TGTGCCACCAGCAGAGGGAGGAGCGGGGGGCCACTATACAATGAGCAGTTCTTC
clone size: -
D gene: TRBD2
J gene: TRBJ2-1
V gene: TRBV15
CDR3 length: 18

CDR3 protein: CASSQFGRGYGYTF
CDR3 DNA: TGCGCCAGCAGCCAATTTGGCAGGGGTTATGGCTACACCTTC
clone size: -
D gene: -
J gene: TRBJ1-2
V gene: TRBV4-3
CDR3 length: 14

CDR3 protein: CASSWRRPGGGYTF
CDR3 DNA: TGTGCCAGCAGCTGGAGGCGGCCAGGGGGCGGCTACACCTTC
clone size: -
D gene: TRBD1
J gene: TRBJ1-2
V gene: TRBV5-6
CDR3 length: 14

CDR3 protein: CASSIPGGGGQPQHF
CDR3 DNA: TGTGCCAGTAGTATTCCAGGGGGCGGCGGTCAGCCCCAGCATTTT
clone size: -
D gene: TRBD1
J gene: TRBJ1-5
V gene: TRBV19
CDR3 length: 15

CDR3 protein: CASSYSAGGSEKLFF
CDR3 DNA: TGTGCCAGCAGTTACTCGGCAGGGGGAAGTGAAAAACTGTTTTTT
clone size: -
D gene: TRBD1
J gene: TRBJ1-4
V gene: TRBV6-5
CDR3 length: 15

CDR3 protein: CASSLGAGGQETQYF
CDR3 DNA: TGTGCCAGCAGCTTAGGAGCGGGGGGACAAGAGACCCAGTACTTC
clone size: once
D gene: TRBD2
J gene: TRBJ2-5
V gene: TRBV11-2
CDR3 length: 15

CDR3 protein: CASSLPGRETQYF
CDR3 DNA: TGTGCCAGCAGTTTGCCAGGCAGGGAGACCCAGTACTTC
clone size: -
D gene: -
J gene: TRBJ2-5
V gene: TRBV12-3/TRBV12-4
CDR3 length: 13

CDR3 protein: CASRNRVVVTDTQYF
CDR3 DNA: TGTGCCAGCAGGAACCGCGTTGTGGTGACAGATACGCAGTATTTT
clone size: -
D gene: -
J gene: TRBJ2-3
V gene: TRBV2
CDR3 length: 15

CDR3 protein: CASSQSVLAESYEQYF
CDR3 DNA: TGCGCCAGCAGCCAGTCTGTACTAGCGGAGAGCTACGAGCAGTACTTC
clone size: few
D gene: TRBD2
J gene: TRBJ2-7
V gene: TRBV4-3
CDR3 length: 16

CDR3 protein: CASSLSNSGTYEQYF
CDR3 DNA: TGTGCCAGCAGCCTAAGTAATAGCGGAACCTACGAGCAGTACTTC
clone size: -
D gene: -
J gene: TRBJ2-7
V gene: TRBV11-3
CDR3 length: 15

CDR3 protein: CASSLDPGGVTEAFF
CDR3 DNA: TGTGCCAGCAGCTTAGATCCGGGGGGAGTTACTGAAGCTTTCTTT
clone size: once
D gene: -
J gene: TRBJ1-1
V gene: TRBV11-2
CDR3 length: 15

CDR3 protein: CASRGQGERYEQYF
CDR3 DNA: TGTGCCAGCAGAGGACAGGGAGAACGCTACGAGCAGTACTTC
clone size: -
D gene: TRBD1
J gene: TRBJ2-7
V gene: TRBV6-4
CDR3 length: 14

CDR3 protein: CAISEGQSFTDTQYF
CDR3 DNA: TGTGCCATCAGTGAGGGACAGTCATTCACAGATACGCAGTATTTT
clone size: -
D gene: -
J gene: TRBJ2-3
V gene: TRBV10-3
CDR3 length: 15

CDR3 protein: CASPRGTLISTDTQYF
CDR3 DNA: TGTGCCAGCCCTCGGGGGACCCTAATTAGCACAGATACGCAGTATTTT
clone size: -
D gene: -
J gene: TRBJ2-3
V gene: TRBV28
CDR3 length: 16

CDR3 protein: CASSLTGSYGYTF
CDR3 DNA: TGTGCCAGCAGCCTGACAGGGTCCTATGGCTACACCTTC
clone size: -
D gene: TRBD1
J gene: TRBJ1-2
V gene: TRBV12-3/TRBV12-4
CDR3 length: 13